These 29 T cell receptor beta chains originate from one sample sequenced in a study of cytomegalovirus exposure and HLA in healthy donors. In the PCR, 60 Vbeta and 13 Jbeta primers were used. Libraries were prepared by immunoSEQ multiplex PCR; TCRdb keeps only in-frame clonotypes and omits some of them. Of about 160,000 clones listed, around three quarters are singletons. The sequenced material came from PBMCs. The receptors derive from a woman in her thirties or forties in good health and CMV-seronegative.

This chain uses TRBV5-1 with TRBJ2-2; D is unresolved. The germline V gene has CDR1 SGHRS and CDR2 YFSETQ. V gave up 4 bases and J gave up 6 bases, with 10 bases separating them. CDR3 length: 13 residues. CDR3 residues: CASSNSLAGELFF. The CDR3 region has the DNA TGCGCCAGCAGCAACTCACTGGCCGGGGAGCTGTTTTTT.

This clone was seen a handful of times. The CDR3 nucleotides are TGCGCCAGCAGCGTTCACAGGGACGGGTACTTC. This sequence encodes CASSVHRDGYF. The chain couples TRBV5-1 to TRBJ2-7, with D possibly being TRBD1 (6 bases). V lost 4 bases and J 12 bases, leaving 14 bases between the germline ends. This CDR3 is 11 amino acids long. CDR1 SGHRS and CDR2 YFSETQ come from the germline V gene.

The V gene is TRBV5-1, the J gene TRBJ2-5, with D possibly matching TRBD2 (6 bases). Trimming stripped 7 bases from V and 1 base from J, with 17 bases between. The CDR3 loop spans 15 amino acids. Germline CDR1 SGHRS, CDR2 YFSETQ. The CDR3 bases are TGCGCCAGCGGTGGAGGGGCCGGCGTCCAAGAGACCCAGTACTTC. Its translation: CASGGGAGVQETQYF.

The chain joins TRBV5-4 to TRBJ1-2; TRBD1 matches 9 bases. The CDR3 is 14 amino acids. The trim removed 5 bases at V and 4 bases at J, leaving 6 bases unmatched. Germline V gene data show CDR1 as SGHNT and CDR2 as YYREEE (reference sequence). The CDR3 nucleotides read TGTGCCAGCAGACAAACAGGGGGCCGCTATGGCTACACCTTC. Encoded protein: CASRQTGGRYGYTF.

The V gene is TRBV4-1, the J gene TRBJ2-2; D may be TRBD1 (5 bases). CDR1 is MGHRA and CDR2 is YSYEKL in the germline V gene. With 0 bases removed from V and 0 bases from J, the gap between germline ends came to 11 bases. CDR3 size: 17 residues. The CDR3 reads CASSQDRARANTGELFF. The CDR3 nucleotides read TGCGCCAGCAGCCAAGATCGGGCCAGGGCGAACACCGGGGAGCTGTTTTTT.

The chain recombines TRBV11-2 with TRBJ2-2; D is uncertain. Germline V CDR1 and CDR2: SGHAT, FQNNGV. Trimming pared 4 bases from V and 8 bases from J, leaving 14 bases between. CDR3 size: 14 residues. CDR3 protein: CASSSARGAGELFF. DNA for the CDR3: TGTGCCAGCAGCTCGGCTCGAGGAGCTGGGGAGCTGTTTTTT.

The chain has TRBV4-2 and TRBJ2-7, with 9 bases fitting TRBD2. The junction had 11 bases not matched to a gene; V was cut back by 5 bases and J by 6 bases. Germline V gene lookup returns CDR1 LGHNA and CDR2 YNFKEQ. This CDR3 has 15 residues. CDR3 in DNA: TGTGCCAGCAGCGGATCCGGGACTAGCAGCTCCGAGCAGTACTTC. Protein: CASSGSGTSSSEQYF.

The chain links TRBV5-5 to TRBJ2-3; TRBD2 agrees at 8 bases. V lost 4 bases, J lost 0 bases, and 7 bases stayed unmatched. CDR3 size: 16 residues. Germline V gene lookup returns CDR1 SGHKS and CDR2 YYEKEE (reference sequence). The CDR3 sequence is CASSPIERGSTDTQYF. The CDR3 nucleotides read TGTGCCAGCAGCCCGATCGAGCGGGGGAGCACAGATACGCAGTATTTT.

The chain carries TRBV4-1 and TRBJ1-6, with 7 positions matching TRBD1. The CDR3 runs 15 residues. Losses at the gene ends were 1 base for V and 10 bases for J; bases not matched to a gene: 7. Germline-derived CDR1 and CDR2 are MGHRA and YSYEKL. The CDR3 loop reads CASSQVGQIPSPLHF. The CDR3 bases are TGCGCCAGCAGCCAAGTGGGACAGATCCCATCACCCCTCCACTTT.

The gene calls are TRBV27 and TRBJ1-1; perhaps TRBD1 as D (5 bases). V shed 7 bases and J shed 10 bases, with 22 bases lying between them. Germline V gene lookup returns CDR1 MNHEY and CDR2 SMNVEV (reference sequence). This CDR3 spans 14 amino acids. Here the CDR3 DNA reads TGTGCCAGCAAGACTGCTGGAAAGGGGCACGGAGCTTTCTTT. Encoded protein: CASKTAGKGHGAFF.

The J gene is TRBJ1-2, the V gene TRBV27; D is undetermined. The ends were cut back, 5 bases at V and 2 bases at J, with 12 bases in the middle. The CDR3 runs to 14 residues. Germline CDR1 reads MNHEY; CDR2 reads SMNVEV (reference sequence). CDR3 amino acids: CASSNNGLNYGYTF. DNA of the CDR3: TGTGCCAGCAGTAACAACGGACTGAACTATGGCTACACCTTC.

This sequence joins TRBV7-9 and TRBJ1-2; D unresolved. Trimming took off 3 bases at V and 5 bases at J, with 10 bases between the two ends. The CDR3 covers 13 residues. CDR1 is SEHNR, CDR2 FQNEAQ, per germline (reference sequence). The CDR3 DNA reads as TGTGCCAGCAGCTTCTCCCCCCTATATGGCTACACCTTC. Its translation is CASSFSPLYGYTF.

This sequence joins TRBV15 and TRBJ1-2, with TRBD1 identical over 8 bases. CDR1 LNHNV and CDR2 YYDKDF come from the germline V gene (reference sequence). The V gene end was trimmed by 0 bases and the J gene end by 8 bases; junction bases not matched to a gene: 8. The CDR3 is 15 amino acids. The CDR3 spells CATSRDSRGLEGYTF. For the CDR3, the DNA is TGTGCCACCAGCAGAGATAGCAGGGGGCTAGAGGGCTACACCTTC.

The chain joins TRBV5-5 to TRBJ1-2; D unresolved. The CDR3 extends over 15 amino acids. CDR1 and CDR2 (germline): SGHKS, YYEKEE (reference sequence). V lost 0 bases and J lost 5, with 14 bases in between. CDR3 in amino acids: CASSLAPINNYGYTF. The CDR3 nucleotides are TGTGCCAGCAGCTTGGCCCCGATTAACAATTATGGCTACACCTTC.

The rearrangement uses TRBV7-2 and TRBJ2-1; maybe TRBD2 (5 bases). V was cut by 5 bases and J by 4 bases, with 15 bases left in between. The CDR3 is made up of 15 amino acids. Germline loops: CDR1 SGHTA, CDR2 FQGNSA. Here the CDR3 DNA reads TGTGCCAGCAGCCCCGGAGGAGCCGGATACAATGAGCAGTTCTTC. Its translation: CASSPGGAGYNEQFF.

This clone was observed a handful of times. V is TRBV27 and J is TRBJ1-6; D gene unclear. Germline V gene sequence: CDR1 MNHEY, CDR2 SMNVEV (reference sequence). V lost 6 bases and J 5 bases, leaving 20 bases between the germline ends. This CDR3 contains 17 residues. The CDR3 coding sequence is TGTGCCAGCAGGATACTAAGAACGGGGATTAATAATTCACCCCTCCACTTT. It specifies CASRILRTGINNSPLHF.

This clone has only one observation. This rearrangement joins TRBV4-1 to TRBJ2-5; D call uncertain. The CDR3 consists of 14 residues. The germline gives CDR1 MGHRA, CDR2 YSYEKL. The V gene lost 4 bases and the J gene lost 4 bases, with 13 bases spanning the gap. CDR3 coding DNA: TGCGCCAGCAGCCTCGCGTCCAGGCGAGAGACCCAGTACTTC. This sequence encodes CASSLASRRETQYF.

The chain joins TRBV5-1 to TRBJ2-3; the D gene is possibly TRBD1 (5 bases). The ends were cut back, 5 bases at V and 4 bases at J, with 8 bases in the middle. Germline V gene data show CDR1 as SGHRS and CDR2 as YFSETQ. The CDR3 has 12 amino acids. CDR3 in amino acids: CASRTVSDTQYF. The CDR3 DNA follows: TGCGCCAGCAGGACAGTATCAGATACGCAGTATTTT.

This chain joins TRBV7-9 and TRBJ2-5; 10 nucleotides line up with TRBD1. The CDR3 has 15 amino acids. Germline trimming cut 5 bases from V and 1 base from J; bases unmatched to any gene: 4. The germline gives CDR1 SEHNR, CDR2 FQNEAQ (reference sequence). CDR3 nucleotide sequence: TGTGCCAGCAGCCGGGACAGGGGATTCCAAGAGACCCAGTACTTC. Protein product: CASSRDRGFQETQYF.

The chain joins TRBV5-6 to TRBJ1-4, with 9 positions matching TRBD1. CDR1 and CDR2 (germline): SGHDT, YYEEEE. V lost 2 bases to trimming and J lost 8 bases; unmatched junction nucleotides: 7. The CDR3 extends over 15 amino acids. This chain's CDR3 is CASSFMGQGREKLFF. CDR3 sequence (DNA): TGTGCCAGCAGCTTCATGGGACAGGGAAGGGAAAAACTGTTTTTT. Looking up the rest from reference TRBV5-6 and TRBJ1-4 gives the full variable domain: DAGVTQSPTHLIKTRGQQVTLRCSPKSGHDTVSWYQQALGQGPQFIFQYYEEEERQRGNFPDRFSGHQFPNYSSELNVNALLLGDSALYLCASSFMGQGREKLFFGSGTQLSVL.

The chain is built from TRBV10-3 and TRBJ1-6; D call uncertain. The CDR3 covers 14 residues. V lost 3 bases and J 8 bases, leaving 11 bases between the germline ends. The V gene's germline CDR1 is ENHRY and CDR2 SYGVKD. CDR3 sequence reads: CAISEVAGYSPLHF. As DNA, the CDR3 is TGTGCCATCAGTGAAGTGGCAGGCTATTCACCCCTCCACTTT.

This chain connects TRBV9 to TRBJ1-2; 7 bases map to TRBD1. Germline-derived CDR1 and CDR2 are SGDLS and YYNGEE. CDR3 length equals 13 residues. V gave up 3 bases and J gave up 6 bases; unmatched junction bases: 5. The CDR3 protein is CASSDPGTDGYTF. The DNA for the CDR3 is TGTGCCAGCAGCGACCCCGGGACAGATGGCTACACCTTC.

The chain uses TRBV7-6 and TRBJ2-2; maybe TRBD2 (6 bases). The length of the CDR3 is 13 residues. V was clipped by 5 bases and J by 3 bases, with 7 bases between them. CDR1 SGHVS and CDR2 FNYEAQ come from the germline V gene. This CDR3 reads CASSRGYTGELFF. The CDR3 coding sequence is TGTGCCAGCAGCCGGGGGTACACCGGGGAGCTGTTTTTT.

The genes are TRBV5-1 and TRBJ1-6, with D perhaps TRBD1 (5 bases). Trimming shortened V by 4 bases and J by 6 bases, and 20 bases separated the two germline ends. Germline CDR1 SGHRS, CDR2 YFSETQ. This CDR3 has 17 amino acids. The CDR3 DNA follows: TGCGCCAGCAGCGTCGATGCCCCGGGACTGACTAATTCACCCCTCCACTTT. Translation gives CASSVDAPGLTNSPLHF.

J is TRBJ2-1 and V is TRBV2, with 7 bases identical to TRBD2. The CDR3 sequence is 12 residues long. CDR1 is SNHLY and CDR2 is FYNNEI in the germline V gene. The V and J ends lost 3 bases and 15 bases, in that order; junction bases with no gene match: 8. DNA of the CDR3: TGTGCCAGCAGTGACGGTCGGCGGGGGAGGTTCTTC. Translated, it gives CASSDGRRGRFF. Looking up the rest from reference TRBV2 and TRBJ2-1 gives the full variable domain: EPEVTQTPSHQVTQMGQEVILRCVPISNHLYFYWYRQILGQKVEFLVSFYNNEISEKSEIFDDQFSVERPDGSNFTLKIRSTKLEDSAMYFCASSDGRRGRFFGPGTRLTVL.

This chain connects TRBV2 to TRBJ2-1; TRBD1 agrees at 8 bases. Germline CDR1 and CDR2: SNHLY and FYNNEI. The CDR3 sequence is 13 residues long. V was clipped by 7 bases and J by 5 bases; unmatched bases: 4. The CDR3 spells CASNPDRDNEQFF. In DNA form, the CDR3 reads TGTGCCAGCAACCCGGACAGGGACAATGAGCAGTTCTTC.

The chain combines TRBV11-2 with TRBJ1-2, with TRBD1 identical over 9 bases. This CDR3 comprises 14 residues. Germline V gene lookup returns CDR1 SGHAT and CDR2 FQNNGV. With V trimmed by 5 bases and J by 8 bases, 9 bases remained unmatched. The CDR3 coding sequence is TGTGCCAGCAGCCTACGTGGACAGGGGAGCGGCTACACCTTC. Translation: CASSLRGQGSGYTF.

The V call is TRBV6-1, the J call TRBJ1-1; D may be TRBD1 (6 bases). Germline V lookup: CDR1 MNHNS, CDR2 SASEGT. Trimming removed 6 bases from V and 4 bases from J, with 18 bases in between. This CDR3 has 15 residues. The CDR3 coding sequence is TGTGCCAGCAGATCGGGGGGGGCGGGTGGCACTGAAGCTTTCTTT. Encoded protein: CASRSGGAGGTEAFF.

The chain carries TRBV27 and TRBJ1-1, with 8 bases identical to TRBD1. V gave up 4 bases and J gave up 10 bases; unmatched junction bases: 11. Germline loops: CDR1 MNHEY, CDR2 SMNVEV (reference sequence). The CDR3 loop spans 14 amino acids. In DNA, the CDR3 is TGTGCCAGCAGTTCAGGGGGCAGGCTATCTGGAGCTTTCTTT. It is translated as CASSSGGRLSGAFF.